This entry lists 17 T cell receptor beta chains sequenced from one sample in a study of shared clonotypes between healthy human individuals. TCRdb's copy holds only in-frame clones and misses some; the assay was immunoSEQ multiplex PCR. The sample includes around 2,000,000 clones, approximately 95% of them seen just once. The specimen was naive CD4+ T cells sorted from blood. The subset denotes: CD45RA+ positively selected. Receptor source: a man aged 18 to 29 in good health.

This clone was picked up one time. The V gene is TRBV28, the J gene TRBJ1-2, with a weak D call TRBD1 (5 bases). This CDR3 region has 13 residues. The V end lost 5 bases, the J end lost 3 bases, and 10 bases lay between the germline ends. CDR1 and CDR2 from the germline V gene are MDHEN and SYDVKM. The CDR3 coding sequence is TGTGCCAGCAGTCCCAGGGTAGACTATGGCTACACCTTC. Translating it yields CASSPRVDYGYTF.

This clone was observed a few times. This rearrangement joins TRBV7-9 to TRBJ1-2; no clear D. The CDR3 sequence is 13 residues long. Germline values: CDR1 SEHNR, CDR2 FQNEAQ (reference sequence). V gave up 2 bases and J gave up 6 bases, with 10 bases separating them. The CDR3 here is CASSLKGINGYTF. The DNA for the CDR3 is TGTGCCAGCAGCTTAAAGGGTATAAATGGCTACACCTTC.

The J gene is TRBJ2-5, the V gene TRBV11-2; D not resolved. The germline gives CDR1 SGHAT, CDR2 FQNNGV. V dropped 5 bases and J dropped 0 bases, with 13 bases sitting between them. The CDR3 is made up of 15 amino acids. The CDR3 DNA is TGTGCCAGCAGCCGATTAGATCTGTACCAAGAGACCCAGTACTTC. It encodes CASSRLDLYQETQYF. Drawing the rest from reference TRBV11-2 and TRBJ2-5, the complete variable domain is EAGVAQSPRYKIIEKRQSVAFWCNPISGHATLYWYQQILGQGPKLLIQFQNNGVVDDSQLPKDRFSAERLKGVDSTLKIQPAKLEDSAVYLCASSRLDLYQETQYFGPGTRLLVL.

The rearrangement joins TRBV12-5 to TRBJ2-3; 8 bases are shared with TRBD2. Germline V gene data show CDR1 as LGHNT and CDR2 as FRNRAP. After removal of 5 bases from V and 5 bases from J, the junction contained 6 bases not matched to a gene. The CDR3 is 14 residues long. Here the CDR3 reads CASGPSGGGDTQYF. The CDR3 DNA reads as TGTGCTAGTGGTCCCTCCGGGGGGGGAGATACGCAGTATTTT.

The V gene is TRBV5-4, the J gene TRBJ2-2; 7 nucleotides match TRBD2. Germline assignment: CDR1 SGHNT and CDR2 YYREEE (reference sequence). This CDR3 is 16 amino acids long. V lost 2 bases to trimming and J lost 1 base; unmatched junction nucleotides: 5. CDR3 sequence reads: CASSFPGGGNTGELFF. CDR3 in DNA: TGTGCCAGCAGCTTTCCGGGGGGAGGGAACACCGGGGAGCTGTTTTTT.

The rearrangement links TRBV7-9 to TRBJ1-1; D is perhaps TRBD1 (6 bases). V lost 6 bases to trimming and J lost 1 base, with 12 bases between them. The CDR3 length is 14 residues. Germline CDR1 reads SEHNR; CDR2 reads FQNEAQ (reference sequence). The CDR3 bases are TGTGCCAGCAGTAAACCGGGACAGAACACTGAAGCTTTCTTT. This translates into CASSKPGQNTEAFF.

This chain links TRBV10-3 with TRBJ1-5; D remains ambiguous. Looked up from germline, CDR1 is ENHRY and CDR2 is SYGVKD. This CDR3 has 17 amino acids. V lost 3 bases, J lost 2 bases, and 17 bases lay in between. This CDR3 is CAISDQEASWGNQPQHF. In DNA, the CDR3 is TGTGCCATCAGTGACCAAGAAGCCTCGTGGGGCAATCAGCCCCAGCATTTT.

The J gene is TRBJ2-3, the V gene TRBV5-1; TRBD2 is a possible D gene (6 bases). CDR1 SGHRS and CDR2 YFSETQ come from the germline V gene. The CDR3 contains 15 residues. Trimming pared 3 bases from V and 8 bases from J, leaving 19 bases between. The CDR3 sequence: CASSSLTSTLRTQYF. The CDR3 DNA reads as TGCGCCAGCAGCTCCCTGACTAGTACCCTTCGTACGCAGTATTTT.

This chain joins TRBV28 and TRBJ2-7; 7 nucleotides match TRBD1. This CDR3 has 15 amino acids. V lost 8 bases to trimming and J lost 3 bases; unmatched junction nucleotides: 13. Germline values: CDR1 MDHEN, CDR2 SYDVKM. The CDR3 loop reads CASQTDRALGYEQYF. CDR3 coding DNA: TGTGCCAGCCAGACCGACAGGGCCCTCGGCTACGAGCAGTACTTC. The full variable domain, in which reference TRBV28 and TRBJ2-7 provide the parts outside the CDR3, is DVKVTQSSRYLVKRTGEKVFLECVQDMDHENMFWYRQDPGLGLRLIYFSYDVKMKEKGDIPEGYSVSREKKERFSLILESASTNQTSMYLCASQTDRALGYEQYFGPGTRLTVT.

The chain carries TRBV15 and TRBJ2-7; no clear D gene. The V and J ends lost 1 base and 0 bases respectively, with 7 bases between them. This CDR3 has 14 residues. Germline V gene sequence: CDR1 LNHNV, CDR2 YYDKDF (reference sequence). The CDR3 coding sequence is TGTGCCACCAGCAGAGCCCCGGACTCCTACGAGCAGTACTTC. It is translated as CATSRAPDSYEQYF.

The genes are TRBV18 and TRBJ2-1; D is perhaps TRBD2 (6 bases). This CDR3 contains 15 residues. Trimming removed 3 bases from V and 1 base from J, with 10 bases in between. Germline V CDR1 and CDR2: KGHSH, LQKENI. The CDR3 here is CASSPQRVSYNEQFF. CDR3 DNA: TGTGCCAGCTCACCCCAGCGGGTATCCTACAATGAGCAGTTCTTC.

The J gene is TRBJ2-7, the V gene TRBV10-3; the match to TRBD1 covers 10 bases. Trimming removed 10 bases from V and 4 bases from J; junction bases left unmatched: 7. Germline CDR1 and CDR2: ENHRY and SYGVKD. This CDR3 is built from 13 residues. The CDR3: CATVRDRGYEQYF. CDR3 bases: TGTGCCACAGTACGGGACAGGGGTTACGAGCAGTACTTC.

This clone was detected only once. The genes are TRBV12-5 and TRBJ2-4; D unresolved. V was trimmed by 0 bases and J by 3 bases, leaving 12 bases between them. The CDR3 consists of 16 residues. Germline V gives CDR1 LGHNT, CDR2 FRNRAP. The chain's CDR3 is CASGLVGQDLKNIQYF. The CDR3 region has the DNA TGTGCTAGTGGTTTGGTAGGGCAGGACCTCAAAAACATTCAGTACTTC.

The gene calls are TRBV19 and TRBJ2-4; 9 positions agree with TRBD1. With V trimmed by 3 bases and J by 6 bases, 9 bases remained unmatched. Per the germline V gene, CDR1 is LNHDA and CDR2 is SQIVND (reference sequence). The length of the CDR3 is 16 residues. CDR3 DNA sequence: TGTGCCAGTAGTATCCTCTGGGACAGGGCTTTAAACATTCAGTACTTC. This translates into CASSILWDRALNIQYF. Full variable domain (rest looked up from reference TRBV19 and TRBJ2-4): DGGITQSPKYLFRKEGQNVTLSCEQNLNHDAMYWYRQDPGQGLRLIYYSQIVNDFQKGDIAEGYSVSREKKESFPLTVTSAQKNPTAFYLCASSILWDRALNIQYFGAGTRLSVL.

A remark on this clone: The same CDR3 also results from other DNA sequences found in this sample. The chain joins TRBV6-5 to TRBJ1-6; no clear D gene. The CDR3 is 14 residues long. The V end was cut by 4 bases, the J end by 6 bases, with 10 bases between. Germline assignment: CDR1 MNHEY and CDR2 SVGAGI. This CDR3 reads CASSLVGGNSPLHF. Here the CDR3 DNA reads TGTGCCAGCAGTTTAGTCGGAGGTAATTCACCCCTCCACTTT.

On this clone: The same CDR3 can be traced to other DNA sequences in this sample. V gene TRBV10-3 combines with J gene TRBJ2-7; 11 bases line up with TRBD2. From germline, CDR1 is ENHRY and CDR2 SYGVKD. CDR3 length: 15 amino acids. After removal of 6 bases from V and 1 base from J, the junction contained 5 bases not matched to a gene. CDR3 region: CAISFGTSGSYEQYF. CDR3 in DNA: TGTGCCATCAGCTTCGGGACTAGCGGATCCTACGAGCAGTACTTC.

The chain joins TRBV27 to TRBJ1-2; D perhaps matches TRBD1 (6 bases). Deletions cut 5 bases from V and 5 bases from J, with 15 bases between. The CDR3 covers 14 residues. The germline V gene has CDR1 MNHEY and CDR2 SMNVEV (reference sequence). This CDR3 reads CASSADSTRYGYTF. DNA of the CDR3: TGTGCCAGCAGTGCGGACAGTACCCGATATGGCTACACCTTC.